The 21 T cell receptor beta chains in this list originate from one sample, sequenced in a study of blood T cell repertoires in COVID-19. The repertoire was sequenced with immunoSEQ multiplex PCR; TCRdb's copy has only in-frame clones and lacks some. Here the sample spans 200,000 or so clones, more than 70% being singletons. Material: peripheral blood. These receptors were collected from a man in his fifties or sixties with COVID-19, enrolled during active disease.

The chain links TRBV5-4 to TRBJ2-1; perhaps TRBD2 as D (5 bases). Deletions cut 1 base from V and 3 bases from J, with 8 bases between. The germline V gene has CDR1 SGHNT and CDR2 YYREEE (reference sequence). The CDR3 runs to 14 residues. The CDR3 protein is CASSLMTNYNEQFF. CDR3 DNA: TGTGCCAGCAGCTTGATGACTAACTACAATGAGCAGTTCTTC. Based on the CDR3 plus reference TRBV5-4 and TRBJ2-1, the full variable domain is ETGVTQSPTHLIKTRGQQVTLRCSSQSGHNTVSWYQQALGQGPQFIFQYYREEENGRGNFPPRFSGLQFPNYSSELNVNALELDDSALYLCASSLMTNYNEQFFGPGTRLTVL.

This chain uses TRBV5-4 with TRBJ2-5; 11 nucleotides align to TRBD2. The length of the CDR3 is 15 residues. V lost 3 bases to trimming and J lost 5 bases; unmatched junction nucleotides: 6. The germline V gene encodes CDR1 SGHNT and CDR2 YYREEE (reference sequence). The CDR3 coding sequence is TGTGCCAGCAGCTCAACTAGCGGGGGATGGGAGACCCAGTACTTC. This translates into CASSSTSGGWETQYF.

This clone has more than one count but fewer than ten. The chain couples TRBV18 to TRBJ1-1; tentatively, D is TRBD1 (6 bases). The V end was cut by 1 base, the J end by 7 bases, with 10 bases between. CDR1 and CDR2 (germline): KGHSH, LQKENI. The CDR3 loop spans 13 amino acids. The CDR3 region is CASSPRGHHEAFF. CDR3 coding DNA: TGTGCCAGCTCACCACGGGGACATCATGAAGCTTTCTTT.

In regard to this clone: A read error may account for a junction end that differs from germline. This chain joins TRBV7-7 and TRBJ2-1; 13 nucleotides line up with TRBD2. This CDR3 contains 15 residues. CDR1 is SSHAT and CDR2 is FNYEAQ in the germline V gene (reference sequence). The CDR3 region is CASSYGLAGASEQFF. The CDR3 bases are TGTGCTAGCAGTTATGGACTAGCGGGAGCCAGTGAGCAGTTCTTC.

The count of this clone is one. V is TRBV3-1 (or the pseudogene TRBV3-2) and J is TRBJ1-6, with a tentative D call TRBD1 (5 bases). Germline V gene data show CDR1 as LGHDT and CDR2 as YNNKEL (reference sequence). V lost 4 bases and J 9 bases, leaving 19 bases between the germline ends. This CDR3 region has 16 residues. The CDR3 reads CASSLTGGSVTSPLHF. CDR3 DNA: TGTGCCAGCAGCCTCACCGGGGGTTCGGTGACTTCACCCCTCCACTTT.

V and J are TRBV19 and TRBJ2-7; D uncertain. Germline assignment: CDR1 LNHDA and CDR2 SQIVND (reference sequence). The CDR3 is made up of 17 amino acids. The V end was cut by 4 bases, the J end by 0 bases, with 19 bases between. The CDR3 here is CASSKRSIVSPSYEQYF. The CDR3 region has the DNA TGTGCCAGTAGTAAAAGGAGCATCGTCTCCCCCTCCTACGAGCAGTACTTC.

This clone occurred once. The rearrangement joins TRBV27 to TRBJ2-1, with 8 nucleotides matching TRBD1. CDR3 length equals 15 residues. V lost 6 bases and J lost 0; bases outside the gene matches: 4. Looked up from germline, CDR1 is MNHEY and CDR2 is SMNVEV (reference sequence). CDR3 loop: CASRRDRGSYNEQFF. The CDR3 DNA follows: TGTGCCAGCAGGCGCGACAGGGGCTCCTACAATGAGCAGTTCTTC.

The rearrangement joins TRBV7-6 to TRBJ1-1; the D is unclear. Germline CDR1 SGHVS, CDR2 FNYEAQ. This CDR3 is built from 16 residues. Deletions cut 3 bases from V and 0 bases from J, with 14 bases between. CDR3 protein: CASSLTLASVNTEAFF. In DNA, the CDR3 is TGTGCCAGCAGCTTGACCCTAGCTTCTGTGAACACTGAAGCTTTCTTT.

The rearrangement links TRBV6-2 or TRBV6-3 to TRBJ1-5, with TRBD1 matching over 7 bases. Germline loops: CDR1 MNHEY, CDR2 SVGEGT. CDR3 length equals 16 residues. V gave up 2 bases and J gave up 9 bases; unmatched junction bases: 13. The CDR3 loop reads CASSYDGTAFGWPQHF. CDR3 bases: TGTGCCAGCAGTTACGACGGGACAGCGTTTGGGTGGCCCCAGCATTTT.

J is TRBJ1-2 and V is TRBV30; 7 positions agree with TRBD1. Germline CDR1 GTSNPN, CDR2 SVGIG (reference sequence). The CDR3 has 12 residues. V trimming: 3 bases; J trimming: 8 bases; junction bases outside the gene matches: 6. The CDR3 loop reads CAWRQGIGGYTF. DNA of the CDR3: TGTGCCTGGAGACAGGGGATAGGGGGCTACACCTTC.

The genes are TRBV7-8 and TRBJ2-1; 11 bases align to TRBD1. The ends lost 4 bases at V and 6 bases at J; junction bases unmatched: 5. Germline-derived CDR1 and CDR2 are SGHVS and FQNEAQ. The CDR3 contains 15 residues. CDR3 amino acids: CASSSGQGAVNEQFF. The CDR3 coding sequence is TGTGCCAGCAGCTCTGGACAGGGGGCCGTCAATGAGCAGTTCTTC. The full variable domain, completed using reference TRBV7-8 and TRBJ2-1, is GAGVSQSPRYKVAKRGQDVALRCDPISGHVSLFWYQQALGQGPEFLTYFQNEAQLDKSGLPSDRFFAERPEGSVSTLKIQRTQQEDSAVYLCASSSGQGAVNEQFFGPGTRLTVL.

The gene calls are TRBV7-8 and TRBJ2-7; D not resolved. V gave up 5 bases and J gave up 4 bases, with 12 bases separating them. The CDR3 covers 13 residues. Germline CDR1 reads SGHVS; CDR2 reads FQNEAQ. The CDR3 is CASSATALYEQYF. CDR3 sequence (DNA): TGTGCCAGCAGCGCAACAGCCCTATACGAGCAGTACTTC.

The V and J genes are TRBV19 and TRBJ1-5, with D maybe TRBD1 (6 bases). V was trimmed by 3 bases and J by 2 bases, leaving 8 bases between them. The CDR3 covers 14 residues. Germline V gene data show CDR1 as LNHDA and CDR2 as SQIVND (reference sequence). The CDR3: CASSMGAGNQPQHF. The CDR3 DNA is TGTGCCAGTAGTATGGGGGCAGGCAATCAGCCCCAGCATTTT.

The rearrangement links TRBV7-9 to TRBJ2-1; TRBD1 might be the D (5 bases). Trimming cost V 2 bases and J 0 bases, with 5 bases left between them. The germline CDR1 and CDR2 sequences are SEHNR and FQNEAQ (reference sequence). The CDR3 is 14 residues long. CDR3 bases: TGTGCCAGCAGCTTACAGGGCTCCTACAATGAGCAGTTCTTC. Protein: CASSLQGSYNEQFF.

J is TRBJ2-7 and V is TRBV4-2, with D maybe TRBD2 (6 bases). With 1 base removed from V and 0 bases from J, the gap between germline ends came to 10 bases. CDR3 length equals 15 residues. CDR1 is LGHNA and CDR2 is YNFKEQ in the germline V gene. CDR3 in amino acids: CASSQGTTISYEQYF. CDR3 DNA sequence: TGTGCCAGCAGCCAAGGGACTACCATCTCCTACGAGCAGTACTTC.

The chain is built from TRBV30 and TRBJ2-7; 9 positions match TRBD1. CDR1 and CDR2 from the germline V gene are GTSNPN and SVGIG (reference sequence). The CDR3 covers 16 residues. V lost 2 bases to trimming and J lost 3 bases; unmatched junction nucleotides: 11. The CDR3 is CAWSRYRDRDHYEQYF. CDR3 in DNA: TGTGCCTGGAGTCGCTACCGGGACAGGGACCACTACGAGCAGTACTTC.

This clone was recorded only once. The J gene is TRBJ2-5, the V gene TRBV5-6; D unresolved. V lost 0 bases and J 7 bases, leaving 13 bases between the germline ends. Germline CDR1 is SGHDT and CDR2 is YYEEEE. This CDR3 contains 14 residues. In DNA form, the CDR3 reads TGTGCCAGCAGCTTGGAGTACCCGGGTGGGACCCAGTACTTC. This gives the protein CASSLEYPGGTQYF.

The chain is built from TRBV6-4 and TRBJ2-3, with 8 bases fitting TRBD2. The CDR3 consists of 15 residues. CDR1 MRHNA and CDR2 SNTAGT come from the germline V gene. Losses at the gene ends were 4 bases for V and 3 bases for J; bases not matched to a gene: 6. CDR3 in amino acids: CASSVAGGQTDTQYF. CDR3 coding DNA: TGTGCCAGCAGTGTCGCGGGGGGCCAAACAGATACGCAGTATTTT.

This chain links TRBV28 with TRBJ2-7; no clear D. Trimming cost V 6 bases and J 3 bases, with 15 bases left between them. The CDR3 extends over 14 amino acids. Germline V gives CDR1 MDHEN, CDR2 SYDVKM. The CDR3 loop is CASRGSPVHYEQYF. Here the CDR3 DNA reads TGTGCCAGCAGGGGCAGCCCGGTTCACTACGAGCAGTACTTC.

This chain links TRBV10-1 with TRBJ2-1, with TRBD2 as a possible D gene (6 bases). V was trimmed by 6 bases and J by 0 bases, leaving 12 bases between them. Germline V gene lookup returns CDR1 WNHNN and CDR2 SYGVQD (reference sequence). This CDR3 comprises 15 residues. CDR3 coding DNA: TGCGCCAGCAGCCACGGGAGAACCTCCTACAATGAGCAGTTCTTC. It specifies CASSHGRTSYNEQFF.

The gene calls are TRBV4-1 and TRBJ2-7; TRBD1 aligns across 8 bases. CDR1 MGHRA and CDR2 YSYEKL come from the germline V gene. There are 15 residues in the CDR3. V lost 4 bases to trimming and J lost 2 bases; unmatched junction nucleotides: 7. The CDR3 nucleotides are TGCGCCAGCAGCCGCCAACAGGGGGGTACCTACGAGCAGTACTTC. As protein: CASSRQQGGTYEQYF.